The 7 T cell receptor beta chains presented below share a single source sample, sequenced in a study of T cell responses to AZD1222 COVID-19 vaccine. Assay used: immunoSEQ multiplex PCR; TCRdb lists only in-frame clones, some missing. The repertoire includes roughly 140,000 clones, 94% of them detected once, and around 1.3% sits in the top ten. The specimen comprised peripheral blood, sampled on day 0 of AZD1222 vaccination. All receptors come from an adult in good health.

Concerning this clone itself: The limits of the CDR3 on the DNA are not certain, so only TCRdb's listed CDR3 is given. J is TRBJ2-3 and V is TRBV1; TRBD2 is taken as the D call from the table, unchecked against the DNA. TRBV1 is noted as a pseudogene. The CDR3 is 16 amino acids in total, end residues counted. CDR3: CTSRWCWYTCTDTQYF.

The chain uses TRBV4-2 and TRBJ2-3; TRBD2 matches at 9 bases. From germline, CDR1 is LGHNA and CDR2 YNFKEQ. The CDR3 has 17 amino acids. V lost 4 bases and J lost 4; bases outside the gene matches: 12. In DNA, the CDR3 is TGTGCCAGCAGCCCGAATCCGGCTAGCGGGGTGGCAGATACGCAGTATTTT. Amino acids: CASSPNPASGVADTQYF.

About this clone: A junction end diverges from the germline sequence, so it may reflect a read error. The chain couples TRBV6-6 to TRBJ2-2; TRBD2 aligns across 12 bases. The CDR3 extends over 14 amino acids. The germline V gene has CDR1 MNHNY and CDR2 SVGAGI (reference sequence). This chain's CDR3 is CASSYVLAGGVLFF. CDR3 in DNA: TGTGCCAGCAGTTACGTTCTAGCGGGGGGGGTGCTGTTTTTT.

The chain uses TRBV6-1 and TRBJ2-2; D gene ambiguous. Per the germline V gene, CDR1 is MNHNS and CDR2 is SASEGT. The CDR3 spans 14 residues. The V and J ends lost 5 bases and 7 bases respectively, with 14 bases between them. CDR3 DNA sequence: TGTGCCAGCAGTCCTCAGGTTGCAGTCGGGGAGCTGTTTTTT. Residues: CASSPQVAVGELFF.

The chain recombines TRBV2 with TRBJ2-5, with D perhaps matching TRBD1 (7 bases). Trimming removed 6 bases from V and 5 bases from J, with 16 bases in between. CDR3 length: 14 amino acids. Germline-derived CDR1 and CDR2 are SNHLY and FYNNEI. CDR3 nucleotides: TGTGCCAGCAGAGACAGCCAGGGGGGCGAGACCCAGTACTTC. Protein sequence: CASRDSQGGETQYF.

The chain combines TRBV6-5 with TRBJ2-1; 7 bases line up with TRBD1. The CDR3 loop spans 12 amino acids. Germline lookup yields CDR1 MNHEY and CDR2 SVGAGI. J gave up 12 bases and V 9 bases, and 11 bases lay outside the gene matches. In nucleotides, the CDR3 is TGTGCCAGTCACCGGGACAGCGAAATGCAGTTCTTC. Amino acids: CASHRDSEMQFF.

This clone was counted only a few times. The J gene is TRBJ1-2, the V gene TRBV4-1; D call uncertain. The CDR3 loop spans 12 amino acids. Germline lookup yields CDR1 MGHRA and CDR2 YSYEKL. Deletions cut 0 bases from V and 12 bases from J, with 11 bases between. CDR3 sequence (DNA): TGCGCCAGCAGCCAAGATGGAGGACGGAACACCTTC. This encodes CASSQDGGRNTF.